The clone carrying this TCR beta chain occurred a few times. This sample was included in a study of T-cell memory formation after mild COVID-19. Looked up from germline, CDR1 is SGHTA and CDR2 is FQGNSA. CDR3 length: 14 amino acids. The germline V and J ends were trimmed by 2 bases and 1 base, with 6 bases remaining between them. A single record per CDR3 protein comes from TCRdb applying MiXCR to the 5' RACE reads. The sample has 450,000 or so distinct CDR3 sequences, about 23% seen once. This TCR derives from an adult woman who had mild COVID-19 (a few samples of this study predate the infection). Cell type and time point are not known. Sequenced: PBMCs or a T cell subset sorted from them (not recorded which). The genes are TRBV7-2 and TRBJ1-3; D remains unclear. The CDR3 loop is CASSLQASGNTIYF. The CDR3 bases are TGTGCCAGCAGCTTACAGGCATCTGGAAACACCATATATTTT.